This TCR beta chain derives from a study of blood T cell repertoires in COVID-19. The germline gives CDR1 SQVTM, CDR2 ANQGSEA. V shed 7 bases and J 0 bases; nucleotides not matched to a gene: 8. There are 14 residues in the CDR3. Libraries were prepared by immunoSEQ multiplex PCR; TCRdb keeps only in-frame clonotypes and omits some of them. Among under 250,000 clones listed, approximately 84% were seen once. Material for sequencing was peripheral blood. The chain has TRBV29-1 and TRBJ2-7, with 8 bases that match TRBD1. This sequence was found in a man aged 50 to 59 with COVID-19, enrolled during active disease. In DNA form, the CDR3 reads TGCAGCGCTCTGACAGGGGAAAGCTCCTACGAGCAGTACTTC. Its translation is CSALTGESSYEQYF.